A single sample gave rise to the 21 T cell receptor beta chains below, sequenced in a study of technical replicates of blood from several donors. Method: immunoSEQ multiplex PCR; TCRdb's copy keeps in-frame clones and lacks some. The profile shows about 79,000 clones, roughly 92% of them singletons. The specimen sequenced was T cells isolated from PBMCs. Source of these receptors: a human donor in good health.

This chain connects TRBV27 to TRBJ2-3, with 7 bases fitting TRBD2. CDR1 MNHEY and CDR2 SMNVEV come from the germline V gene (reference sequence). This CDR3 contains 15 residues. The V and J ends lost 5 bases and 2 bases, in that order; junction bases with no gene match: 7. As DNA, the CDR3 is TGTGCCAGCAGTCCGCTTGGGGACTACACAGATACGCAGTATTTT. Translating it yields CASSPLGDYTDTQYF.

The CDR3 is CASSLPSYEQYF. The DNA for the CDR3 is TGTGCCAGCAGTTTGCCTAGCTACGAGCAGTACTTC. The J gene is TRBJ2-7, the V gene TRBV28, with unresolved D. The V end lost 3 bases, the J end lost 3 bases, and 6 bases lay between the germline ends. This CDR3 contains 12 residues. Germline loops: CDR1 MDHEN, CDR2 SYDVKM.

This rearrangement joins TRBV19 to TRBJ1-2; D may be TRBD1 (6 bases). The CDR3 is made up of 15 amino acids. Germline assignment: CDR1 LNHDA and CDR2 SQIVND (reference sequence). Trimming removed 3 bases at V and 2 bases at J, with 13 bases between. The CDR3 bases are TGTGCCAGTAGTATTGGGGGCAGTTGGAACTATGGCTACACCTTC. Its translation: CASSIGGSWNYGYTF.

This sequence joins TRBV7-9 and TRBJ2-7, with 8 bases matching TRBD1. J lost 5 bases, V lost 0 bases, and 6 bases had no gene match. This CDR3 spans 15 amino acids. From germline, CDR1 is SEHNR and CDR2 FQNEAQ (reference sequence). The DNA for the CDR3 is TGTGCCAGCAGCTTAGCAGTTACAGGGGGGAACGAGCAGTACTTC. Protein sequence: CASSLAVTGGNEQYF.

The chain recombines TRBV5-5 with TRBJ2-7; no reliable D call. The germline V gene has CDR1 SGHKS and CDR2 YYEKEE (reference sequence). The CDR3 is made up of 13 amino acids. Trimming left V 4 bases short and J 2 bases short, with 10 bases between. DNA for the CDR3: TGTGCCAGCAGCCTTCAGAGGCCCTACGAGCAGTACTTC. Residues: CASSLQRPYEQYF. Full variable domain (rest looked up from reference TRBV5-5 and TRBJ2-7): DAGVTQSPTHLIKTRGQQVTLRCSPISGHKSVSWYQQVLGQGPQFIFQYYEKEERGRGNFPDRFSARQFPNYSSELNVNALLLGDSALYLCASSLQRPYEQYFGPGTRLTVT.

The chain couples TRBV19 to TRBJ1-1; TRBD1 matches 7 bases. The CDR3 consists of 18 residues. V was pared by 3 bases and J by 1 base, with 14 bases of the junction left unmatched. Germline CDR1 is LNHDA and CDR2 is SQIVND (reference sequence). CDR3 in amino acids: CASSIEFRGGVWNTEAFF. In DNA, the CDR3 is TGTGCCAGTAGTATTGAGTTTCGAGGGGGCGTATGGAACACTGAAGCTTTCTTT.

The chain links TRBV6-1 to TRBJ1-2; D unresolved. The V gene lost 6 bases and the J gene lost 6 bases, with 14 bases spanning the gap. This CDR3 has 13 residues. Germline V gene sequence: CDR1 MNHNS, CDR2 SASEGT. In DNA form, the CDR3 reads TGTGCCAGCAGGGTACTATCCGGGGATGGCTACACCTTC. It yields the protein CASRVLSGDGYTF.

V is TRBV6-6 and J is TRBJ2-7; no definite D call. Deletions cut 6 bases from V and 3 bases from J, with 12 bases between. This CDR3 region has 13 residues. Germline CDR1 and CDR2: MNHNY and SVGAGI (reference sequence). CDR3 sequence (DNA): TGTGCCAGCAGCCCGGAGTTAAGCTACGAGCAGTACTTC. This translates into CASSPELSYEQYF.

The DNA for the CDR3 is TGTGCCAGCAGCTCGCGCCAGGGCGGCTATGGCTACACCTTC. Encoded protein: CASSSRQGGYGYTF. The V gene is TRBV7-2, the J gene TRBJ1-2, with a tentative D call TRBD1 (5 bases). The CDR3 has 14 residues. Germline V CDR1 and CDR2: SGHTA, FQGNSA. With 4 bases removed from V and 4 bases from J, the gap between germline ends came to 13 bases.

This chain uses TRBV6-6 with TRBJ2-1; D is unresolved. Germline-derived CDR1 and CDR2 are MNHNY and SVGAGI (reference sequence). The CDR3 contains 13 residues. The V gene lost 4 bases and the J gene lost 5 bases, with 9 bases spanning the gap. The DNA for the CDR3 is TGTGCCAGCAGTTTCTCGCCTAACAATGAGCAGTTCTTC. Translation gives CASSFSPNNEQFF.

The CDR3: CASSLGGRVQPQHF. As DNA, the CDR3 is TGTGCCAGCAGTTTGGGGGGACGTGTCCAGCCCCAGCATTTT. The chain combines TRBV27 with TRBJ1-5, with a possible D match to TRBD1 (5 bases). This CDR3 comprises 14 residues. The V gene lost 3 bases and the J gene lost 7 bases, with 13 bases spanning the gap. Germline CDR1 is MNHEY and CDR2 is SMNVEV (reference sequence).

This sequence joins TRBV29-1 and TRBJ1-1; D is unresolved. This CDR3 has 11 residues. Trimming pared 5 bases from V and 6 bases from J, leaving 10 bases between. Germline V gives CDR1 SQVTM, CDR2 ANQGSEA. The CDR3 sequence is CSVLMGPEAFF. The CDR3 nucleotides are TGCAGCGTTCTCATGGGCCCTGAAGCTTTCTTT.

The chain is built from TRBV6-4 and TRBJ1-5, with D hard to call. The CDR3 covers 11 residues. Trimming took 4 bases from V and 9 from J, leaving 7 bases between them. Germline V gene lookup returns CDR1 MRHNA and CDR2 SNTAGT. CDR3 protein: CASSAGVPQHF. Written as DNA, the CDR3 is TGTGCCAGCAGTGCCGGTGTGCCCCAGCATTTT.

This chain connects TRBV28 to TRBJ2-5; the match to TRBD1 covers 10 bases. The junction had 6 bases not matched to a gene; V was cut back by 3 bases and J by 5 bases. The CDR3 is 15 amino acids. CDR1 is MDHEN, CDR2 SYDVKM, per germline. The CDR3 DNA reads TGTGCCAGCAGTTTTGACAGGGGGCGTCGGGAGACCCAGTACTTC. This translates into CASSFDRGRRETQYF.

Only one count was recorded for this clone. The chain links TRBV4-1 to TRBJ2-5, with TRBD1 identical over 8 bases. V was clipped by 1 base and J by 5 bases; unmatched bases: 18. Germline CDR1 is MGHRA and CDR2 is YSYEKL. This CDR3 region has 19 residues. The CDR3 DNA reads TGCGCCAGCAGCCAAGTTAGGTACAGGGGGTTGGGGTACGGGGAGACCCAGTACTTC. Encoded protein: CASSQVRYRGLGYGETQYF.

The genes are TRBV4-1 and TRBJ2-7; 8 bases match TRBD1. The CDR3 covers 15 residues. The V gene's germline CDR1 is MGHRA and CDR2 YSYEKL. Germline trimming cut 5 bases from V and 4 bases from J; bases unmatched to any gene: 10. The CDR3 is CASSEVFGTGYEQYF. CDR3 nucleotide sequence: TGCGCCAGCAGCGAGGTTTTCGGGACAGGTTACGAGCAGTACTTC.

The chain couples TRBV19 to TRBJ1-4; 7 nucleotides match TRBD1. V lost 3 bases to trimming and J lost 5 bases; unmatched junction nucleotides: 6. CDR3 length: 15 amino acids. CDR1 is LNHDA and CDR2 is SQIVND in the germline V gene (reference sequence). The CDR3 spells CASSMRGQMNEKLFF. As DNA, the CDR3 is TGTGCCAGTAGTATGAGGGGACAGATGAATGAAAAACTGTTTTTT. Together with reference TRBV19 and TRBJ1-4, the CDR3 gives the full variable domain: DGGITQSPKYLFRKEGQNVTLSCEQNLNHDAMYWYRQDPGQGLRLIYYSQIVNDFQKGDIAEGYSVSREKKESFPLTVTSAQKNPTAFYLCASSMRGQMNEKLFFGSGTQLSVL.

J is TRBJ2-2 and V is TRBV9; 8 nucleotides line up with TRBD1. In germline, CDR1 is SGDLS, CDR2 YYNGEE. The CDR3 totals 13 residues. The CDR3 protein is CANGTGISGELFF. The CDR3 DNA reads as TGTGCTAACGGGACAGGAATATCCGGGGAGCTGTTTTTT.

The chain joins TRBV14 to TRBJ1-2; TRBD1 aligns across 10 bases. Losses at the gene ends were 0 bases for V and 4 bases for J; bases not matched to a gene: 2. CDR1 and CDR2 from the germline V gene are SGHDN and FVKESK. This CDR3 is 15 amino acids long. This CDR3 is CASSQEDRGTYGYTF. The CDR3 nucleotides read TGTGCCAGCAGCCAAGAGGACAGGGGGACCTATGGCTACACCTTC.

The chain couples TRBV11-2 to TRBJ2-3, with 13 bases fitting TRBD2. Trimming at V came to 5 bases and at J to 7 bases, leaving 6 bases not matched to a gene. The CDR3 length is 15 residues. Germline lookup yields CDR1 SGHAT and CDR2 FQNNGV. The CDR3 DNA is TGTGCCAGCAGCCCCGGACTAGCGGGGGAGAATACGCAGTATTTT. Its protein is CASSPGLAGENTQYF.

The chain carries TRBV21-1 and TRBJ2-7; the table's D call, TRBD2, was not checked against the DNA. TRBV21-1 is a pseudogene locus. CDR3 length: 16 residues. CDR3 region: CASILTSGRPNHEQYF. CDR3 DNA: TGTGCCAGCATCCTGACTAGCGGGAGACCTAACCACGAGCAGTACTTC.